This TCR beta chain was retrieved from a study of identical twins. Study-level points and caveats: Conclusions were drawn cross-sectionally by statistical analysis, without following the same donors. Recombination models fit unrelated individuals' TCR alpha sharing but underestimated twins'.

Trimming cost V 2 bases and J 8 bases; bases outside gene matches: 6. The germline gives CDR1 MNHNS, CDR2 SASEGT. There are 14 residues in the CDR3. Details on this clonotype: Its antigen is not identified.

A universal primer site arose from template switching, and cDNA bore unique molecular identifiers. TCRdb analysed the 5' RACE reads with MiXCR anew, one entry per CDR3 protein. The table has 450,000 to 500,000 distinct CDR3 sequences, roughly an eighth seen once. Only healthy Caucasians were enrolled as donors. The sample was also linked to a second study, of yellow fever vaccine responses in identical twins.

V is TRBV6-1 and J is TRBJ2-7, with 10 positions matching TRBD2. The sequencing sample was made of CD4+ T cells sorted from blood. This receptor was taken from a woman aged 18-29 years in good health. CDR3 loop: CASSELKRGGQQYF. The CDR3 DNA follows: TGTGCCAGCAGTGAATTGAAGCGGGGGGGCCAGCAGTACTTC.